This TCR beta chain was captured by sequencing in a study of shared clonotypes between healthy human individuals. Overall study findings and caveats: Collection of samples was limited to blood; tissue repertoires likely differ. Naive CD4 clonotypes overlapped across a handful of donors at 4.5% to 5.5%. What limited the represented genetic and exposure-history diversity was the small number of donors.

For this clone: Its antigen is currently unknown.

CD4+ cells yielded CD45RA+ naive and CD45RA-negative memory subsets. Assay: immunoSEQ multiplex PCR; the TCRdb copy retains only in-frame clones and omits some. The sample shows hundreds of thousands of clones, around 96% of them seen only once. The CDR3 is made up of 17 amino acids. V was shortened by 3 bases and J by 0 bases, with 17 bases between the two germline ends. Germline V gives CDR1 SGHVS, CDR2 FQNEAQ. The sequenced material came from naive CD4+ T cells sorted from blood. Subset defined: CD45RA+ positively selected. The genes are TRBV7-8 and TRBJ1-1, with D hard to call. This TCR came from a woman aged 25 to 39 in good health. CDR3 sequence: CASSFSSAPSMNTEAFF. In DNA, the CDR3 is TGTGCCAGCAGCTTTTCGTCTGCCCCTAGTATGAACACTGAAGCTTTCTTT.